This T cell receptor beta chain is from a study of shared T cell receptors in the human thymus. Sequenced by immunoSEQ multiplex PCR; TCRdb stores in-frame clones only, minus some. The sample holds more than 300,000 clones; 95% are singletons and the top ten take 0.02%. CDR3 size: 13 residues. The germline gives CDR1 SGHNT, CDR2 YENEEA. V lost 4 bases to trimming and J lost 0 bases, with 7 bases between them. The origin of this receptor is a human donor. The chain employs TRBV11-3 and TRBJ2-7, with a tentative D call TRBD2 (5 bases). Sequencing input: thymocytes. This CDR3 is CASSSGLSYEQYF. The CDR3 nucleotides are TGTGCCAGCAGCTCAGGACTCTCCTACGAGCAGTACTTC.